This paragraph reports one TCR beta chain. The sample originates from a study of memory CD8 T cells in hepatitis C reinfection. This CDR3 is built from 12 residues. Germline loops: CDR1 SGHDT, CDR2 YYEEEE. Deletions cut 2 bases from V and 1 base from J, with 3 bases between. Time point described: late/post reinfection, 12 to 24 weeks after detection. Sorted cells were sequenced directly ex vivo without any in vitro expansion. Produced via immunoSEQ multiplex PCR; TCRdb's table is partial and in-frame only. In the table there are 46,000 or so clones, roughly 89% of which are singletons. The chain uses TRBV5-6 and TRBJ1-1; D unclear. Sequenced material: naive CD8+ T cells sorted from blood. The receptor was isolated from a man aged 18 to 29 with hepatitis C virus infection. CDR3 DNA: TGTGCCAGCAGCTTCGGGAACACTGAAGCTTTCTTT. Protein product: CASSFGNTEAFF.